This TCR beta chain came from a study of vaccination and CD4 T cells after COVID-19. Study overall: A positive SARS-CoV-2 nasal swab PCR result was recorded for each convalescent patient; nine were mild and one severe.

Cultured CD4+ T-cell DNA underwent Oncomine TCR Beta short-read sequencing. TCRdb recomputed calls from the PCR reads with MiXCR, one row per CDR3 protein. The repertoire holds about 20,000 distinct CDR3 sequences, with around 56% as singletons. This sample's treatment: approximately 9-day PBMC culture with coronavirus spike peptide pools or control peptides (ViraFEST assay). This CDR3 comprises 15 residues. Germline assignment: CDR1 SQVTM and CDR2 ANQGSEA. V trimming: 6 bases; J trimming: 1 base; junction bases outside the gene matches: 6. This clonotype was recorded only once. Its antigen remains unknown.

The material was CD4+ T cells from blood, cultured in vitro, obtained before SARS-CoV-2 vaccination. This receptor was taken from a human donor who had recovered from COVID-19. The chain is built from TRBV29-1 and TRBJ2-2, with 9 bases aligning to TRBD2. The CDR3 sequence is CSVKTTSGNTGELFF. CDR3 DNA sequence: TGCAGCGTGAAGACGACTAGCGGGAACACCGGGGAGCTGTTTTTT.